This T cell receptor beta chain was sequenced in a study of human T cells and chemical hapten exposure. Study summary: Minor volume differences among pooled libraries chiefly drove per-sample TCR yield variation.

The time point was: patch test 2, 6 weeks after DPC sensitization. Treatment defined: therapeutic diphenylcyclopropenone sensitization with weekly scalp DPC. Original processing notes: Samples ranged from roughly 23,224 to 690,600 TCRs, with a median of around 100,000. TCRdb re-analysed the RACE reads in MiXCR, keeping a single row per CDR3 protein. It is TCRdb's table, rather than the study itself, that gives the V and J calls and clone size. The sample holds about 110,000 distinct CDR3 sequences; roughly 10% are singletons and the top ten take 3.1%. The CDR3 spans 20 residues. The germline CDR1 and CDR2 sequences are LNHDA and SQIVND (reference sequence). The junction had 18 bases not matched to a gene; V was cut back by 7 bases and J by 0 bases.

Specimen: whole blood, collected in connection with sensitization to the hapten diphenylcyclopropenone (DPC). The TCR was taken from a woman in her thirties or forties with alopecia areata. Some clones in this sample may be carry-over from other donors' samples. This rearrangement joins TRBV19 to TRBJ1-6; TRBD1 matches 7 bases. The chain's CDR3 is CASTYSSRGTQSSYNSPLHF. As DNA, the CDR3 is TGTGCCAGTACCTATTCGTCCAGGGGGACTCAGAGCTCCTATAATTCACCCCTCCACTTT. The full variable domain, with the rest looked up from reference TRBV19 and TRBJ1-6, is DGGITQSPKYLFRKEGQNVTLSCEQNLNHDAMYWYRQDPGQGLRLIYYSQIVNDFQKGDIAEGYSVSREKKESFPLTVTSAQKNPTAFYLCASTYSSRGTQSSYNSPLHFGNGTRLTVT.